Shown below are 13 T cell receptor beta chains from a single sample sequenced in a study of shared clonotypes between healthy human individuals. Method: immunoSEQ multiplex PCR; TCRdb's copy keeps in-frame clones and lacks some. The sample has some 2 million clones, 85% to 95% seen once; the top ten hold 0.1% to 0.15%. The specimen sequenced was naive CD4+ T cells sorted from blood. The subset denotes: CD45RA+ positively selected. The receptors shown here come from a man younger than 35 in good health.

The chain combines TRBV5-1 with TRBJ2-3, with D possibly being TRBD1 (5 bases). The germline V gene encodes CDR1 SGHRS and CDR2 YFSETQ. V dropped 0 bases and J dropped 1 base, with 9 bases sitting between them. This CDR3 is built from 15 residues. CDR3 loop: CASSLEVRGTDTQYF. CDR3 DNA: TGCGCCAGCAGCTTGGAGGTCAGGGGCACAGATACGCAGTATTTT.

This chain joins TRBV2 and TRBJ2-3; tentative D call: TRBD2 (5 bases). The ends were cut back, 6 bases at V and 2 bases at J, with 12 bases in the middle. CDR3 length: 14 residues. Germline V gene data show CDR1 as SNHLY and CDR2 as FYNNEI. The CDR3 here is CASRIGLYTDTQYF. Here the CDR3 DNA reads TGTGCCAGCAGAATAGGACTTTACACAGATACGCAGTATTTT.

J is TRBJ2-5 and V is TRBV28; no firm D call. Germline CDR1 and CDR2: MDHEN and SYDVKM. The V end lost 3 bases, the J end lost 4 bases, and 12 bases lay between the germline ends. This CDR3 has 14 residues. The CDR3, as DNA: TGTGCCAGCAGTTTGGGAAATGCAAGAGAGACCCAGTACTTC. This gives the protein CASSLGNARETQYF.

J is TRBJ2-1 and V is TRBV9, with D possibly being TRBD2 (6 bases). Trimming pared 0 bases from V and 3 bases from J, leaving 13 bases between. Germline CDR1 is SGDLS and CDR2 is YYNGEE. CDR3 length: 16 residues. CDR3 residues: CASSVAISGNYNEQFF. For the CDR3, the DNA is TGTGCCAGCAGCGTAGCGATTAGCGGAAACTACAATGAGCAGTTCTTC.

The chain combines TRBV4-2 with TRBJ2-7; possibly TRBD1 for D (6 bases). V lost 0 bases and J 3 bases, leaving 12 bases between the germline ends. The CDR3 length is 15 residues. CDR1 is LGHNA, CDR2 YNFKEQ, per germline. The CDR3 coding sequence is TGTGCCAGCAGCCAAGAGGAGGACAGAAACTACGAGCAGTACTTC. Translated: CASSQEEDRNYEQYF.

The chain couples TRBV6-5 to TRBJ1-1; no reliable D call. CDR3 length: 13 amino acids. The germline V gene has CDR1 MNHEY and CDR2 SVGAGI. The V end was cut by 6 bases, the J end by 7 bases, with 15 bases between. CDR3 in amino acids: CASRIRPNSEAFF. CDR3 DNA: TGTGCCAGCAGAATCCGACCTAATAGTGAAGCTTTCTTT.

CDR3 sequence: CASSGTGTTFYNEQFF. The CDR3 bases are TGCGCCAGCAGCGGGACCGGGACTACCTTCTACAATGAGCAGTTCTTC. V is TRBV5-1 and J is TRBJ2-1, with 7 nucleotides matching TRBD2. V trimming: 4 bases; J trimming: 3 bases; junction bases outside the gene matches: 10. CDR1 is SGHRS and CDR2 is YFSETQ in the germline V gene. CDR3 size: 16 residues.

V gene TRBV5-1 combines with J gene TRBJ2-5; TRBD2 matches at 12 bases. In germline, CDR1 is SGHRS, CDR2 YFSETQ. Losses at the gene ends were 3 bases for V and 2 bases for J; bases not matched to a gene: 5. The CDR3 extends over 16 amino acids. The CDR3 reads CASSSGLAGKQETQYF. CDR3 bases: TGCGCCAGCAGCTCAGGACTAGCGGGGAAGCAAGAGACCCAGTACTTC.

In its sample, this clone was seen once. This sequence joins TRBV14 and TRBJ1-2; D possibly corresponds to TRBD1 (6 bases). The germline V gene has CDR1 SGHDN and CDR2 FVKESK. The V and J ends lost 4 bases and 2 bases respectively, with 14 bases between them. CDR3 length: 15 amino acids. The CDR3 loop reads CASSLPTGENYGYTF. The CDR3, as DNA: TGTGCCAGCAGCCTTCCGACAGGTGAAAACTATGGCTACACCTTC.

This clone occurred once. The chain is built from TRBV6-6 and TRBJ2-7; possibly TRBD1 for D (6 bases). The CDR3 is made up of 15 amino acids. Germline V CDR1 and CDR2: MNHNY, SVGAGI (reference sequence). Trimming removed 2 bases at V and 2 bases at J, with 13 bases between. DNA of the CDR3: TGTGCCAGCAGTTACACTTACAGGGAACCCTACGAGCAGTACTTC. This translates into CASSYTYREPYEQYF.

The gene calls are TRBV30 and TRBJ2-1, with TRBD2 identical over 12 bases. The CDR3 runs 15 residues. Germline loops: CDR1 GTSNPN, CDR2 SVGIG (reference sequence). Trimming took 2 bases from V and 5 from J; bases not matched to a gene: 4. The CDR3 DNA sequence: TGTGCCTGGAGTCCGACTAGCGGGGGCAACAATGAGCAGTTCTTC. Translated: CAWSPTSGGNNEQFF.

The chain recombines TRBV2 with TRBJ1-5; TRBD1 matches 8 bases. Germline V gene sequence: CDR1 SNHLY, CDR2 FYNNEI. V lost 1 base, J lost 4 bases, and 3 bases stayed unmatched. This CDR3 is 15 amino acids long. CDR3 nucleotides: TGTGCCAGCAGTGAAGGTCAGGGGGCGAATCAGCCCCAGCATTTT. Residues: CASSEGQGANQPQHF.

The rearrangement links TRBV18 to TRBJ2-5; a possible D gene is TRBD2 (6 bases). Deletions cut 2 bases from V and 2 bases from J, with 15 bases between. The germline CDR1 and CDR2 sequences are KGHSH and LQKENI. The CDR3 consists of 16 residues. Written as DNA, the CDR3 is TGTGCCAGCTCACCAACCGGCCGCGGGGCACAAGAGACCCAGTACTTC. Translated: CASSPTGRGAQETQYF.